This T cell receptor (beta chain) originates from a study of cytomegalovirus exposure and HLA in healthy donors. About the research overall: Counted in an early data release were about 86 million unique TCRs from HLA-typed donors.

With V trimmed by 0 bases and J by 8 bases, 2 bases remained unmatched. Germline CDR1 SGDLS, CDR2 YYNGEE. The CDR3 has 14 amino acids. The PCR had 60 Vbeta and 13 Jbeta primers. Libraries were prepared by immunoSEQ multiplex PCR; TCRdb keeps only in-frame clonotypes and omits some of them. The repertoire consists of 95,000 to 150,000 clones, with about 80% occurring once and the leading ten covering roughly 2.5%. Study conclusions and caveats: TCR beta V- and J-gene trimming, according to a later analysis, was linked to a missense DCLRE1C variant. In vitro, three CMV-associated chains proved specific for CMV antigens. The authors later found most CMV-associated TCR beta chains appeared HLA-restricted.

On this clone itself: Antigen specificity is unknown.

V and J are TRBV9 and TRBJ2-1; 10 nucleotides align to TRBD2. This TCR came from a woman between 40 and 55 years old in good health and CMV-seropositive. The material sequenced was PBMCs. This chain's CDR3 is CASSVDTSGDEQFF. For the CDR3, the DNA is TGTGCCAGCAGCGTAGACACTAGCGGGGATGAGCAGTTCTTC.